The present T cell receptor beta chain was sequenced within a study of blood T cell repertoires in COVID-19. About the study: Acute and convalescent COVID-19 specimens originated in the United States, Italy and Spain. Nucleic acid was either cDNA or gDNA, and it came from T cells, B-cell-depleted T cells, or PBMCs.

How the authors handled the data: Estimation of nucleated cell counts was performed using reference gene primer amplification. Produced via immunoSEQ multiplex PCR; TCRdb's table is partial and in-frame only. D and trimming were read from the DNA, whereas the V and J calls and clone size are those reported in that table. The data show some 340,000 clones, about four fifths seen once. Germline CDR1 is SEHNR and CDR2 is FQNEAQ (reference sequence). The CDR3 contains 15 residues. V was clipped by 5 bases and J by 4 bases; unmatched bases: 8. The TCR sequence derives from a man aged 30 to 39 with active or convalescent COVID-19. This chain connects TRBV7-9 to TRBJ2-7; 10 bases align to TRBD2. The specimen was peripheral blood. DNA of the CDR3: TGTGCCAGCAGCCCAGGACTAGCGGAGTTATACGAGCAGTACTTC. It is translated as CASSPGLAELYEQYF.